This T cell receptor beta chain originates from a study of esophageal squamous cell carcinoma under preoperative chemotherapy. Study-level background: TCR repertoires were profiled from both peripheral blood T cells and tumor-infiltrating lymphocytes.

This CDR3 has 19 residues. About this clonotype: Its antigen is still unknown.

TCRdb re-called the PCR reads through MiXCR, storing one row per CDR3 protein. The sample lists 9,500 to 12,000 distinct CDR3 sequences, 63% occurring once. Documented time point: after preoperative PTX-NDP chemotherapy. Before surgery, patients were given preoperative paclitaxel-nedaplatin chemotherapy. Study-wide findings and caveats: Clonal contraction, more than amplification, hit abundant clones after paclitaxel-nedaplatin. After chemotherapy, TCR diversity rose significantly in peripheral T cells but not in tumor-infiltrating lymphocytes.

Sample collection was performed from a patient given preoperative chemotherapy. The genes are TRBV12-2 and TRBJ2-4; TRBD2, the table's D call, was not compared with the DNA. TRBV12-2 is described as a pseudogene. The sequence came from a human donor with esophageal squamous cell carcinoma. The donor label of this sample is uncertain. CDR3 protein: CASRLGPKVPSGGQNIQYF. CDR3 sequence (DNA): TGTGCAAGTCGCTTAGGACCCAAAGTCCCGTCGGGGGGCCAAAACATTCAGTACTTC.